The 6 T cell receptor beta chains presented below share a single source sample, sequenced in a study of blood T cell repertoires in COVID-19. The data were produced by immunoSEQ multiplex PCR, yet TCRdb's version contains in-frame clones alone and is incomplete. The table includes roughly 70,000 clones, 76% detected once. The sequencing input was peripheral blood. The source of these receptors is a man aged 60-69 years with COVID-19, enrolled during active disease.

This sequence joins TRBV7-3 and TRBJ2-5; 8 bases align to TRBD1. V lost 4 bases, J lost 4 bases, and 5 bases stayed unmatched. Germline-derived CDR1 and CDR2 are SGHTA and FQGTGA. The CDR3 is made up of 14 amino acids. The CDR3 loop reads CASSSTGVGETQYF. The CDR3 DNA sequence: TGTGCCAGCAGCTCGACAGGGGTGGGAGAGACCCAGTACTTC.

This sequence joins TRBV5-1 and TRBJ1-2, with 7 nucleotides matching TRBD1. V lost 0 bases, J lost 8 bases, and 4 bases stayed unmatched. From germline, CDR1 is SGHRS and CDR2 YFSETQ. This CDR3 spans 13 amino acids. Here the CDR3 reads CASSLDRGSGYTF. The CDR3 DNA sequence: TGCGCCAGCAGCTTGGACAGGGGTAGCGGCTACACCTTC.

CDR3 protein: CASSYFQPREDNEQFF. In DNA form, the CDR3 reads TGTGCCAGCAGTTACTTCCAGCCTCGGGAGGACAATGAGCAGTTCTTC. The rearrangement uses TRBV6-2 or TRBV6-3 and TRBJ2-1; TRBD2 aligns across 7 bases. The CDR3 is 16 residues long. V lost 1 base and J lost 5; bases outside the gene matches: 8. Germline V gene sequence: CDR1 MNHEY, CDR2 SVGEGT.

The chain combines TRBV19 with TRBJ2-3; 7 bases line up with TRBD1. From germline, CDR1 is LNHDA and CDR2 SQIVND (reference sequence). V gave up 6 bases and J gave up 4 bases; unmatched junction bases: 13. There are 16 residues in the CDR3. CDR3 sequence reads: CASSTGTAVLPDTQYF. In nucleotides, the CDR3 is TGTGCCAGTAGCACCGGGACAGCCGTCTTGCCAGATACGCAGTATTTT.

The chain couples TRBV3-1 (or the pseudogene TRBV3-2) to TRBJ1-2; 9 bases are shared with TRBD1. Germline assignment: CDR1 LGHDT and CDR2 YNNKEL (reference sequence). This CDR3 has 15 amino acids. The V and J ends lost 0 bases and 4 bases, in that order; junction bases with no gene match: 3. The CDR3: CASSQDGTGRYGYTF. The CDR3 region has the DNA TGTGCCAGCAGCCAAGACGGGACAGGGCGCTATGGCTACACCTTC.

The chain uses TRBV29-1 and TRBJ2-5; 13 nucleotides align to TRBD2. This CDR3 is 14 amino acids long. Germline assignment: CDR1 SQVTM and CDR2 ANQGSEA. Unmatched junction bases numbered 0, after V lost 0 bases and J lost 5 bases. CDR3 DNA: TGCAGCGTTGAAGAGGGACTAGCGGGGGAGACCCAGTACTTC. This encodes CSVEEGLAGETQYF.